The 31 T cell receptor beta chains presented below share a single source sample, sequenced in a study of blood T cells in healthy people across ages. Combining a sample-barcoded 5' primer with a J-beta primer mix, a second PCR ran for roughly 7 to 11 cycles. One entry per CDR3 protein, called by TCRdb with MiXCR from the 5' RACE reads. The sample lists more than 650,000 distinct CDR3 sequences, approximately 22% occurring once. The sequenced material came from blood. The receptors were gathered from a man aged 65 to 79 in good health.

This clonotype has only one observation. This chain uses TRBV6-5 with TRBJ1-6, with 7 bases matching TRBD1. The CDR3 is made up of 14 amino acids. The germline CDR1 and CDR2 sequences are MNHEY and SVGAGI. Unmatched junction bases numbered 7, after V lost 6 bases and J lost 8 bases. Here the CDR3 DNA reads TGTGCCAGCAGCCGAACAGGGGTTGATTCACCCCTCCACTTT. This translates into CASSRTGVDSPLHF.

This clonotype was seen a few times. The J gene is TRBJ2-3, the V gene TRBV6-4, with D possibly being TRBD1 or TRBD2 (5 bases each). The CDR3 spans 15 residues. Per germline, CDR1 MRHNA and CDR2 SNTAGT. V lost 4 bases and J lost 4, with 15 bases in between. The CDR3 sequence is CASSVGTRNSDTQYF. CDR3 DNA: TGTGCCAGCAGTGTGGGGACGAGAAACTCAGATACGCAGTATTTT.

Many counts were recorded for this clonotype. The V call is TRBV29-1, the J call TRBJ1-2; tentatively, D is TRBD1 (5 bases). CDR1 and CDR2 from the germline V gene are SQVTM and ANQGSEA. This CDR3 spans 14 amino acids. V lost 1 base to trimming and J lost 0 bases, with 9 bases between them. CDR3 sequence (DNA): TGCAGCGTTGAAGGAACAGGCACTAACTATGGCTACACCTTC. This translates into CSVEGTGTNYGYTF.

A few counts support this clonotype. The chain has TRBV28 and TRBJ2-5; 8 bases agree with TRBD2. The J call may be incorrect, as the DNA end agrees better with TRBJ2-7. CDR1 and CDR2 (germline): MDHEN, SYDVKM. The CDR3 totals 16 residues. This chain's CDR3 is CASAVIGVAGTYEQYF. As DNA, the CDR3 is TGTGCCAGCGCAGTGATAGGGGTAGCGGGGACCTACGAGCAGTACTTC.

The sample holds a few counts of this clonotype. The chain is built from TRBV14 and TRBJ2-3, with 9 nucleotides matching TRBD2. Unmatched junction bases numbered 2, after V lost 1 base and J lost 0 bases. This CDR3 spans 16 amino acids. The germline gives CDR1 SGHDN, CDR2 FVKESK. CDR3 amino acids: CASSQVTSGSTDTQYF. The CDR3, as DNA: TGTGCCAGCAGCCAAGTTACTAGCGGGAGCACAGATACGCAGTATTTT.

This clonotype has a handful of counts. The V gene is TRBV20-1, the J gene TRBJ2-1; D could derive from TRBD1 or TRBD2 (5 bases each). CDR3 size: 13 residues. Trimming removed 8 bases at V and 3 bases at J, with 14 bases between. Germline V lookup: CDR1 DFQATT, CDR2 SNEGSKA (reference sequence). CDR3 loop: CSQDWGIYNEQFF. The CDR3 coding sequence is TGCAGTCAAGACTGGGGGATCTACAATGAGCAGTTCTTC.

This clonotype was recorded at least ten times. This rearrangement joins TRBV4-3 to TRBJ2-4; D is uncertain. This CDR3 is 15 amino acids long. Germline V gene sequence: CDR1 LGHNA, CDR2 YSLEER. V shed 3 bases and J shed 3 bases, with 12 bases lying between them. The CDR3 sequence is CASSHLGLGKNIQYF. The CDR3 DNA is TGCGCCAGCAGCCACCTAGGGTTGGGCAAAAACATTCAGTACTTC.

The chain uses TRBV7-9 and TRBJ2-7, with 7 bases aligning to TRBD1. Germline V gene data show CDR1 as SEHNR and CDR2 as FQNEAQ (reference sequence). The V segment lost 3 bases and the J segment 2 bases; nucleotides outside the gene matches: 7. This CDR3 contains 15 residues. This chain's CDR3 is CASSFPGTETYEQYF. The CDR3 nucleotides read TGTGCCAGCAGCTTTCCCGGGACAGAGACCTACGAGCAGTACTTC.

This clonotype appeared a few times. The genes are TRBV29-1 and TRBJ1-1; no definite D call. CDR1 is SQVTM and CDR2 is ANQGSEA in the germline V gene. The CDR3 length is 12 residues. V shed 7 bases and J shed 5 bases, with 14 bases lying between them. CDR3 sequence (DNA): TGCAGCGGGCGGACCTCTCTTACTGAAGCTTTCTTT. This codes for CSGRTSLTEAFF. Complete variable domain (other parts from reference TRBV29-1 and TRBJ1-1): SAVISQKPSRDICQRGTSLTIQCQVDSQVTMMFWYRQQPGQSLTLIATANQGSEATYESGFVIDKFPISRPNLTFSTLTVSNMSPEDSSIYLCSGRTSLTEAFFGQGTRLTVV.

This clonotype was detected only a few times. V is TRBV11-3 and J is TRBJ2-5, with 11 bases identical to TRBD2. The DNA end is a closer match to TRBJ2-1, so the J assignment may be wrong. CDR3 length: 16 residues. CDR1 and CDR2 (germline): SGHNT, YENEEA. CDR3 coding DNA: TGTGCCAGCAGCCCTCGCGGACTAGCGGGTACTCCCGAGCAGTTCTTC. Translation gives CASSPRGLAGTPEQFF.

A few counts support this clonotype. The chain recombines TRBV18 with TRBJ2-1; tentative D call: TRBD2 (5 bases). V shed 3 bases and J shed 4 bases, with 19 bases lying between them. Germline-derived CDR1 and CDR2 are KGHSH and LQKENI. This CDR3 spans 17 amino acids. The CDR3 reads CASSPEAGAGSYNEQFF. CDR3 DNA sequence: TGTGCCAGCTCACCCGAGGCGGGTGCCGGCTCATACAATGAGCAGTTCTTC.

In this sample, this clonotype turned up once. V is TRBV21-1 and J is TRBJ2-7; the tabulated D call, TRBD2, remains unverified against the DNA. TRBV21-1 is termed a pseudogene. The CDR3 contains 16 residues. The DNA for the CDR3 is TGTGCCAGCAGCAAAGTTGAGCCTAGCGGGAGTTACGAGCAGTACGTC. It translates to CASSKVEPSGSYEQYV.

V usage is TRBV21-1 and J usage is TRBJ1-1; the D segment call TRBD1 is taken from the table without a DNA check. TRBV21-1 is reported as a pseudogene. The CDR3 contains 15 residues. The CDR3 DNA sequence: TGTGCCAGCAGCAAATTGGGACAGGGGCACACTGAAGCTTTCTTT. Its protein is CASSKLGQGHTEAFF.

This clonotype was counted between two and nine times. V usage is TRBV19 and J usage is TRBJ2-2; D is uncertain. Germline CDR1 reads LNHDA; CDR2 reads SQIVND (reference sequence). The V end lost 4 bases, the J end lost 5 bases, and 8 bases lay between the germline ends. The CDR3 contains 13 residues. The CDR3 loop reads CASSTVVTGELFF. The CDR3 DNA reads as TGTGCCAGTAGTACCGTGGTTACCGGGGAGCTGTTTTTT.

J is TRBJ1-1 and V is TRBV3-1; TRBD1 might be the D (5 bases). Germline loops: CDR1 LGHDT, CDR2 YNNKEL (reference sequence). V shed 0 bases and J shed 10 bases, with 12 bases lying between them. The CDR3 is made up of 13 amino acids. The CDR3 sequence: CASSQDAGIGAFF. DNA of the CDR3: TGTGCCAGCAGCCAAGATGCAGGGATCGGAGCTTTCTTT. Variable domain in full (rest from reference TRBV3-1 and TRBJ1-1): DTAVSQTPKYLVTQMGNDKSIKCEQNLGHDTMYWYKQDSKKFLKIMFSYNNKELIINETVPNRFSPKSPDKAHLNLHINSLELGDSAVYFCASSQDAGIGAFFGQGTRLTVV.

This clonotype was picked up one time. This chain uses TRBV20-1 with TRBJ1-6; D remains ambiguous. The V and J ends lost 3 bases and 0 bases respectively, with 9 bases between them. The CDR3 is 15 amino acids. Germline V CDR1 and CDR2: DFQATT, SNEGSKA (reference sequence). CDR3 amino acids: CSASAFASYNSPLHF. In DNA, the CDR3 is TGCAGTGCTAGCGCATTTGCCTCCTATAATTCACCCCTCCACTTT.

This clonotype turned up a few times. The rearrangement links TRBV5-1 to TRBJ2-1; no clear D gene. The CDR3 is 13 amino acids. Trimming left V 4 bases short and J 8 bases short, with 13 bases between. Germline CDR1 is SGHRS and CDR2 is YFSETQ. The CDR3: CASSPLGSDEQFF. Here the CDR3 DNA reads TGCGCCAGCAGCCCTTTAGGCTCGGATGAGCAGTTCTTC.

The V gene is TRBV20-1, the J gene TRBJ1-5; TRBD1 agrees at 10 bases. Germline assignment: CDR1 DFQATT and CDR2 SNEGSKA (reference sequence). The CDR3 runs 14 residues. Trimming removed 6 bases from V and 3 bases from J; junction bases left unmatched: 5. Written as DNA, the CDR3 is TGCAGTGCGCGGACAGGGGGTACCAATCAGCCCCAGCATTTT. It yields the protein CSARTGGTNQPQHF.

This clonotype came up many times. This chain uses TRBV30 with TRBJ1-2; 11 nucleotides agree with TRBD1. The CDR3 covers 14 residues. The germline V gene encodes CDR1 GTSNPN and CDR2 SVGIG (reference sequence). V shed 4 bases, J shed 4 bases, and the junction held 5 bases outside the gene matches. The CDR3 here is CAWTGTGGTYGYTF. The CDR3 bases are TGTGCCTGGACCGGGACAGGGGGAACCTATGGCTACACCTTC.

The chain uses TRBV6-2 or TRBV6-3 and TRBJ1-6; tentative D call: TRBD1 (5 bases). There are 14 residues in the CDR3. Germline CDR1 is MNHEY and CDR2 is SVGEGT. V gave up 4 bases and J gave up 17 bases, with 21 bases separating them. CDR3 sequence: CASSSGPPAASIHF. The CDR3 region has the DNA TGTGCCAGCAGTTCAGGGCCCCCCGCCGCCTCCATCCACTTT.

This clonotype came up a few times. The chain recombines TRBV7-2 with TRBJ2-1; D may be TRBD2 (6 bases). CDR1 is SGHTA and CDR2 is FQGNSA in the germline V gene. V was pared by 5 bases and J by 0 bases, with 17 bases between. CDR3 size: 17 residues. The CDR3 spells CASSATGTFSSYNEQFF. The CDR3 bases are TGTGCCAGCAGCGCCACCGGGACTTTTAGCTCCTACAATGAGCAGTTCTTC.

This clonotype was observed a few times. This chain joins TRBV6-5 and TRBJ1-2, with 10 bases identical to TRBD1. The junction had 12 bases not matched to a gene; V was cut back by 4 bases and J by 7 bases. CDR1 and CDR2 from the germline V gene are MNHEY and SVGAGI. The CDR3 extends over 16 amino acids. The CDR3 loop is CASSSGTGEFLGGYTF. The CDR3 region has the DNA TGTGCCAGCAGTTCCGGGACAGGGGAGTTTTTGGGTGGCTACACCTTC.

The V gene is TRBV7-2, the J gene TRBJ2-5, with D tentatively TRBD2 (7 bases). V was cut by 0 bases and J by 1 base, with 12 bases left in between. The CDR3 has 16 residues. Germline V gene data show CDR1 as SGHTA and CDR2 as FQGNSA. The CDR3 nucleotides read TGTGCCAGCAGCTTAGCGTTCGGGGGGCGCCAAGAGACCCAGTACTTC. The encoded protein is CASSLAFGGRQETQYF.

This clonotype was picked up a small number of times. This rearrangement joins TRBV6-1 to TRBJ1-5; D is ambiguous. The CDR3 sequence is 17 residues long. V was trimmed by 6 bases and J by 2 bases, leaving 20 bases between them. The germline gives CDR1 MNHNS, CDR2 SASEGT. The CDR3 sequence: CASSFREDPNGNQPQHF. In nucleotides, the CDR3 is TGTGCCAGCAGCTTCCGGGAAGACCCAAATGGCAATCAGCCCCAGCATTTT.

Comment on this clonotype: At one end the junction does not follow the germline gene, possibly because of a read error. The J gene is TRBJ1-1, the V gene TRBV7-2, with 12 bases aligning to TRBD1. The CDR3 contains 17 residues. Germline V gives CDR1 SGHTA, CDR2 FQGNSA. The CDR3 nucleotides read TGTGCCAGCAGCTTCGGGGACAGGGGGCTCAGGAACACTGAAGCCTTCTTT. It specifies CASSFGDRGLRNTEAFF.

V gene TRBV14 combines with J gene TRBJ2-5; the match to TRBD2 covers 8 bases. This CDR3 has 15 amino acids. Germline loops: CDR1 SGHDN, CDR2 FVKESK. V lost 4 bases and J lost 3; bases outside the gene matches: 7. The CDR3 sequence is CASSLGEAGEETQYF. In DNA, the CDR3 is TGTGCCAGCAGCCTCGGCGAAGCGGGAGAAGAGACCCAGTACTTC.

This clonotype was counted a few times. This chain links TRBV4-3 with TRBJ2-2, with TRBD1 identical over 8 bases. The CDR3 contains 18 residues. The V gene end was trimmed by 0 bases and the J gene end by 3 bases; junction bases not matched to a gene: 9. Looked up from germline, CDR1 is LGHNA and CDR2 is YSLEER. CDR3 DNA sequence: TGCGCCAGCAGCCAAGAAGGTGCAGGGGGCTTTGACACCGGGGAGCTGTTTTTT. It encodes CASSQEGAGGFDTGELFF.

J is TRBJ2-4 and V is TRBV6-5, with 9 bases lining up with TRBD1. This CDR3 is built from 13 residues. CDR1 and CDR2 from the germline V gene are MNHEY and SVGAGI. After removal of 6 bases from V and 8 bases from J, the junction contained 5 bases not matched to a gene. The CDR3 spells CASRDRGRHIQYF. In DNA, the CDR3 is TGTGCCAGCAGGGACAGGGGCCGTCACATTCAGTACTTC.

In nucleotides, the CDR3 is TGTGCCTTACAAGGGACGGGAAACTATGGCTACACCTTC. Its protein is CALQGTGNYGYTF. The chain joins TRBV30 to TRBJ1-2; D perhaps matches TRBD1 (5 bases). The CDR3 is 13 residues long. Per germline, CDR1 GTSNPN and CDR2 SVGIG (reference sequence). V lost 7 bases and J 2 bases, leaving 14 bases between the germline ends.

This clonotype came up a few times. This chain joins TRBV12-3 or TRBV12-4 and TRBJ2-5; no definite D call. V lost 6 bases and J lost 4, with 12 bases in between. The CDR3 has 13 amino acids. The CDR3 loop is CASSWALAETQYF. The CDR3 bases are TGTGCCAGCAGCTGGGCGCTTGCAGAGACCCAGTACTTC.

Only a few counts were recorded for this clonotype. This may be a read error, as it is one base from a much larger clone. The chain couples TRBV9 to TRBJ2-5; D remains unclear. The DNA end is more similar to TRBJ2-1, so the J call may be wrong. Germline V gene data show CDR1 as SGDLS and CDR2 as YYNGEE. This CDR3 has 14 residues. The CDR3 sequence is CASNVDTAVGEQFF. In DNA form, the CDR3 reads TGTGCCAGCAACGTAGATACGGCCGTCGGGGAGCAGTTCTTC.